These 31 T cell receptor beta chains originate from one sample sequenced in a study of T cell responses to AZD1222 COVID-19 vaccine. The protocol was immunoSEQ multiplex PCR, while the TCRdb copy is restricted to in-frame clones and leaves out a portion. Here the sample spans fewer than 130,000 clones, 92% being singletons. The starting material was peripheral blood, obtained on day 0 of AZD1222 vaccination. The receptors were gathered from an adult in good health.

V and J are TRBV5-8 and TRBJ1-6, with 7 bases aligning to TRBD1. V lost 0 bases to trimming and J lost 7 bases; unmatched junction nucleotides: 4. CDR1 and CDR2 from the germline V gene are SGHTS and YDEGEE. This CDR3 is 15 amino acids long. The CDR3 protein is CASSLARGANSPLHF. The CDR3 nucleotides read TGTGCCAGCAGCTTGGCCAGGGGGGCCAATTCACCCCTCCACTTT.

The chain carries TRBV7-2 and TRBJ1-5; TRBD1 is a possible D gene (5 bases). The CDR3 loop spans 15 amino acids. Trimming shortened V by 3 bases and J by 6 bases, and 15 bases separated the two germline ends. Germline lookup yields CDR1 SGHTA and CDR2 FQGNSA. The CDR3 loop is CASSLARVVGQPQHF. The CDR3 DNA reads TGTGCCAGCAGCTTGGCCAGGGTGGTAGGTCAGCCCCAGCATTTT.

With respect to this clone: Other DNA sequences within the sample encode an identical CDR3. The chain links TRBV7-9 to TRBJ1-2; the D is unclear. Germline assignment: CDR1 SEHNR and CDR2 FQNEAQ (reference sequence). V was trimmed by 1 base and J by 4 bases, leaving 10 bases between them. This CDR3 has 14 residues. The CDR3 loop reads CASSLGGRIYGYTF. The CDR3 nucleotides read TGTGCCAGCAGCTTAGGAGGCAGGATCTATGGCTACACCTTC.

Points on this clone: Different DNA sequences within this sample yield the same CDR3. The CDR3 loop is CASSEGGAGANVLTF. In DNA, the CDR3 is TGTGCCAGCAGTGAAGGAGGGGCAGGGGCCAACGTCCTGACTTTC. This rearrangement joins TRBV6-1 to TRBJ2-6, with D perhaps TRBD1 or TRBD2 (5 bases each). The CDR3 has 15 amino acids. Germline assignment: CDR1 MNHNS and CDR2 SASEGT. The germline V and J ends were trimmed by 1 base and 4 bases, with 8 bases remaining between them.

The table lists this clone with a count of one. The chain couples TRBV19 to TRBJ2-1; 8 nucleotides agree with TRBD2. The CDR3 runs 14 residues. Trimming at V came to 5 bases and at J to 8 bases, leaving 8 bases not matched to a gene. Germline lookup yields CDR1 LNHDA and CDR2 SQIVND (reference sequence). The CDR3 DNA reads TGTGCCAGTAGTCCGAGGACTAGCTCAGATGAGCAGTTCTTC. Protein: CASSPRTSSDEQFF. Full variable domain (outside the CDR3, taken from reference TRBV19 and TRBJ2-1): DGGITQSPKYLFRKEGQNVTLSCEQNLNHDAMYWYRQDPGQGLRLIYYSQIVNDFQKGDIAEGYSVSREKKESFPLTVTSAQKNPTAFYLCASSPRTSSDEQFFGPGTRLTVL.

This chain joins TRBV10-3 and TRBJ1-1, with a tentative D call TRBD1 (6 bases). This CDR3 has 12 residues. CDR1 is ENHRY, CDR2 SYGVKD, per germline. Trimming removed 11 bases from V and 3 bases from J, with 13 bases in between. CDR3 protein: CAASGADTEAFF. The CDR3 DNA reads TGTGCCGCCTCGGGGGCTGACACTGAAGCTTTCTTT.

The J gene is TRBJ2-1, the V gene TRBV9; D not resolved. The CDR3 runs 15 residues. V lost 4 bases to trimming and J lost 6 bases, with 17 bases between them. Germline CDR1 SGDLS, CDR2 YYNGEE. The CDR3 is CASSLRPDPPNEQFF. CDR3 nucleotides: TGTGCCAGCAGCCTGCGTCCAGATCCTCCCAATGAGCAGTTCTTC.

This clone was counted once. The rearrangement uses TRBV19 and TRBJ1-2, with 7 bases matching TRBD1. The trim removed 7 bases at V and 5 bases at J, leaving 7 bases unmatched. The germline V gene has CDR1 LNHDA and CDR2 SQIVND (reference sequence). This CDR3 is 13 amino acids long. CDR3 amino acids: CASKPTGWYGYTF. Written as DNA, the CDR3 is TGTGCCAGTAAACCGACAGGGTGGTATGGCTACACCTTC.

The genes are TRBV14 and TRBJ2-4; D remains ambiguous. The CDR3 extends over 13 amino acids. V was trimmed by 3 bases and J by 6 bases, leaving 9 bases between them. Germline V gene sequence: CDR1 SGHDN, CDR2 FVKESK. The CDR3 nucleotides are TGTGCCAGCAGCCACGAGGCCTTAAACATTCAGTACTTC. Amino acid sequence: CASSHEALNIQYF.

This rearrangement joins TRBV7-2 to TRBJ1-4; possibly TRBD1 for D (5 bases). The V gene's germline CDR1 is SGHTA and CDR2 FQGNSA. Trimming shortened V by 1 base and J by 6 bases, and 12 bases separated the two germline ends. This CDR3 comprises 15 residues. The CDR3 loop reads CASSLGRGGDEKLFF. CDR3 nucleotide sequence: TGTGCCAGCAGCTTAGGGAGGGGAGGAGATGAAAAACTGTTTTTT. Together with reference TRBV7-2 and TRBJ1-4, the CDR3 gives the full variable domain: GAGVSQSPSNKVTEKGKDVELRCDPISGHTALYWYRQSLGQGLEFLIYFQGNSAPDKSGLPSDRFSAERTGGSVSTLTIQRTQQEDSAVYLCASSLGRGGDEKLFFGSGTQLSVL.

The DNA for the CDR3 is TGCAGCGTTGAAGATCGGGGTACAGCTTTCTTT. Protein: CSVEDRGTAFF. V usage is TRBV29-1 and J usage is TRBJ1-1; no definite D call. The germline V gene encodes CDR1 SQVTM and CDR2 ANQGSEA. This CDR3 contains 11 residues. With 0 bases removed from V and 10 bases from J, the gap between germline ends came to 9 bases.

The CDR3 sequence is CASSQFGFGGMYEQYF. CDR3 coding DNA: TGTGCCAGCAGCCAATTCGGGTTCGGGGGCATGTACGAGCAGTACTTC. This chain connects TRBV3-1 (or the pseudogene TRBV3-2) to TRBJ2-7; the D gene could be TRBD1 or TRBD2 (6 bases each). From germline, CDR1 is LGHDT and CDR2 YNNKEL (reference sequence). The CDR3 is 16 residues long. V lost 2 bases and J lost 4, with 18 bases in between.

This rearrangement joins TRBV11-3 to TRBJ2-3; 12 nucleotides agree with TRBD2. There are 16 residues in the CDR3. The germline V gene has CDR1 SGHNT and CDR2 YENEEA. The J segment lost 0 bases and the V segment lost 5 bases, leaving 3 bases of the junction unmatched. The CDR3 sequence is CASSNGLAGSTDTQYF. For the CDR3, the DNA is TGTGCCAGCAGCAACGGACTAGCGGGGAGCACAGATACGCAGTATTTT.

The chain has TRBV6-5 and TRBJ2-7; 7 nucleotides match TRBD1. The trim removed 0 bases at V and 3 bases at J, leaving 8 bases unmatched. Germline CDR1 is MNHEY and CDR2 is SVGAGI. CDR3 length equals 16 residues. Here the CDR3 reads CASSYSNRGNYYEQYF. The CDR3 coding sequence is TGTGCCAGCAGTTACTCAAACAGGGGAAATTACTACGAGCAGTACTTC.

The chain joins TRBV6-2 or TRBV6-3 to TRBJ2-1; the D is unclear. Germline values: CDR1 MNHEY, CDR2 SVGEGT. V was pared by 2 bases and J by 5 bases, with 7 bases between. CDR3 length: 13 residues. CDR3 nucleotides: TGTGCCAGCAGTTACAGTACCGACAATGAGCAGTTCTTC. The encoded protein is CASSYSTDNEQFF.

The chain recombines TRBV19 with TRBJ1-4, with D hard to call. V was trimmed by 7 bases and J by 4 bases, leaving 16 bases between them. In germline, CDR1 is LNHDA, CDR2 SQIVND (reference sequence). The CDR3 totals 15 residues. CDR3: CASTYGPGDNEKLFF. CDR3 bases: TGTGCCAGTACCTATGGGCCAGGAGATAATGAAAAACTGTTTTTT. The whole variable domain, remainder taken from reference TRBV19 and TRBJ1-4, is DGGITQSPKYLFRKEGQNVTLSCEQNLNHDAMYWYRQDPGQGLRLIYYSQIVNDFQKGDIAEGYSVSREKKESFPLTVTSAQKNPTAFYLCASTYGPGDNEKLFFGSGTQLSVL.

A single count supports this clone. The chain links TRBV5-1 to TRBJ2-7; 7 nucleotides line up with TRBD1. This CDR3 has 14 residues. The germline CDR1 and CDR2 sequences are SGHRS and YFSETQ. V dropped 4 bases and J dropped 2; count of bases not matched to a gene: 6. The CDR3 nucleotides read TGCGCCAGCAGCCTCGCGACAGGGACCTACGAGCAGTACTTC. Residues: CASSLATGTYEQYF.

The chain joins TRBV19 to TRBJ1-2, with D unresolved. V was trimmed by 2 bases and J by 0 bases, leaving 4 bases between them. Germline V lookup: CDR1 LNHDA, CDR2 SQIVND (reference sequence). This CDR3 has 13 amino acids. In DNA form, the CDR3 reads TGTGCCAGTAGTATACAGTCTAACTATGGCTACACCTTC. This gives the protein CASSIQSNYGYTF.

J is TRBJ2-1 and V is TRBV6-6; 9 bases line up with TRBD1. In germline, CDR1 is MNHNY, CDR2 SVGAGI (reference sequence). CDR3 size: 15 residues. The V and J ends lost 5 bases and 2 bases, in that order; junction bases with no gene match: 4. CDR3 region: CASSDRDRAYNEQFF. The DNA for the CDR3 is TGTGCCAGCAGTGACCGGGACAGGGCCTACAATGAGCAGTTCTTC.

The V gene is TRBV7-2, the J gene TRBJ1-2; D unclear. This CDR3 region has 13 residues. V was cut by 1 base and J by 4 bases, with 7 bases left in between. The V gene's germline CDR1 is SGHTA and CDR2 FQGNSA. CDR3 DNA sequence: TGTGCCAGCAGCTTAGTGGGCTTCTATGGCTACACCTTC. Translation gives CASSLVGFYGYTF. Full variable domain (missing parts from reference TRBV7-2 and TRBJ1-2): GAGVSQSPSNKVTEKGKDVELRCDPISGHTALYWYRQSLGQGLEFLIYFQGNSAPDKSGLPSDRFSAERTGGSVSTLTIQRTQQEDSAVYLCASSLVGFYGYTFGSGTRLTVV.

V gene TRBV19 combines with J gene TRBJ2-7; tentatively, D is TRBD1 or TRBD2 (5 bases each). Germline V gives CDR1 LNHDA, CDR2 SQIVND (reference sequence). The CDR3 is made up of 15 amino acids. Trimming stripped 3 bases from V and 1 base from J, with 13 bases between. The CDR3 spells CASSMGPEASYEQYF. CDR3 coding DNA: TGTGCCAGTAGTATGGGACCCGAGGCTTCCTACGAGCAGTACTTC.

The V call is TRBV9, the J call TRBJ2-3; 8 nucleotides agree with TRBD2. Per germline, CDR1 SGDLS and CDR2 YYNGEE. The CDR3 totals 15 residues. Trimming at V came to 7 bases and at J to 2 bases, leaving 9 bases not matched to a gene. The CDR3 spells CASGEGGGTTDTQYF. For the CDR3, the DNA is TGTGCCAGCGGTGAAGGCGGGGGGACCACAGATACGCAGTATTTT.

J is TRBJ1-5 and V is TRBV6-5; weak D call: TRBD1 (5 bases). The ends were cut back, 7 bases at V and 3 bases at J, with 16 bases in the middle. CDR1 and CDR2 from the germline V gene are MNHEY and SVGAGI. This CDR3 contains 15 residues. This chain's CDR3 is CASTLEGLFNQPQHF. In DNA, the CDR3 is TGTGCCAGCACCCTGGAGGGGCTGTTCAATCAGCCCCAGCATTTT.

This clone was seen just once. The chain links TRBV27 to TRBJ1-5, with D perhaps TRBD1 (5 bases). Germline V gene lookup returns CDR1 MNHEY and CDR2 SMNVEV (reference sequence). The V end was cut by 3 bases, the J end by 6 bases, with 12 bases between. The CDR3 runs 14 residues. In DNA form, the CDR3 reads TGTGCCAGCAGTTTTGGAGGGGCAGGTCAGCCCCAGCATTTT. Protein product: CASSFGGAGQPQHF.

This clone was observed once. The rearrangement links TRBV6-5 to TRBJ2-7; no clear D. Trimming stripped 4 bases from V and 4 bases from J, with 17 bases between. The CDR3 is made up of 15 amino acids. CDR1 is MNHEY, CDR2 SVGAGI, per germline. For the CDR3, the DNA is TGTGCCAGCAGTTCCCGGACCCCAACGGATTACGAGCAGTACTTC. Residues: CASSSRTPTDYEQYF.

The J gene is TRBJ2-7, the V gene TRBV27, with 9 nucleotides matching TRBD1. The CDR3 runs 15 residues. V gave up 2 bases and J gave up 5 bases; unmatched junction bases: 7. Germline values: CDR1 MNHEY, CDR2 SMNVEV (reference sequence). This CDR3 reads CASSLLGQGTNEQYF. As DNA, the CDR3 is TGTGCCAGCAGTTTACTAGGACAGGGGACAAACGAGCAGTACTTC.

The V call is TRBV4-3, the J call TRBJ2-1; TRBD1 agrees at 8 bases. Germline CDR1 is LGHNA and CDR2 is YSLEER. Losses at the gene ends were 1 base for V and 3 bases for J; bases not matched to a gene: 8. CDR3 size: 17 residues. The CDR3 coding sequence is TGCGCCAGCAGCCAAGGGCTCGGACAGGGAAACTACAATGAGCAGTTCTTC. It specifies CASSQGLGQGNYNEQFF.

The CDR3 reads CATNPGQGEVTQYF. CDR3 DNA sequence: TGTGCCACGAACCCGGGACAGGGGGAGGTGACCCAGTACTTC. The chain has TRBV19 and TRBJ2-5, with 11 bases lining up with TRBD1. This CDR3 is 14 amino acids long. V was pared by 10 bases and J by 7 bases, with 11 bases of the junction left unmatched. The V gene's germline CDR1 is LNHDA and CDR2 SQIVND (reference sequence).

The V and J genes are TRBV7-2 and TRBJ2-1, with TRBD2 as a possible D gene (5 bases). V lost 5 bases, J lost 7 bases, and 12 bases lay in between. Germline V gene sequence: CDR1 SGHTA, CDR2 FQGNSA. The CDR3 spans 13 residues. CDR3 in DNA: TGTGCCAGCAGCGTCGTGGGAGCGAATGAGCAGTTCTTC. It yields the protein CASSVVGANEQFF. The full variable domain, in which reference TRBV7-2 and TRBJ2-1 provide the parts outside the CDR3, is GAGVSQSPSNKVTEKGKDVELRCDPISGHTALYWYRQSLGQGLEFLIYFQGNSAPDKSGLPSDRFSAERTGGSVSTLTIQRTQQEDSAVYLCASSVVGANEQFFGPGTRLTVL.

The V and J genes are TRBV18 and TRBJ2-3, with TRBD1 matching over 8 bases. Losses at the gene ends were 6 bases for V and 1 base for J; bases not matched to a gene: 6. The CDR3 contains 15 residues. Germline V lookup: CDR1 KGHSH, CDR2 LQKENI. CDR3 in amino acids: CASSFGQGGTDTQYF. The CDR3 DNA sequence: TGTGCCAGCTCGTTCGGACAGGGCGGCACAGATACGCAGTATTTT.

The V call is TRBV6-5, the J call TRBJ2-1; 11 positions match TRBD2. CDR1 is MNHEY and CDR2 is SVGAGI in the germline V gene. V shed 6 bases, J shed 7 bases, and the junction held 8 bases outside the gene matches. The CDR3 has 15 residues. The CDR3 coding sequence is TGTGCCAGCAGCTTCACTACTAGCGGGAGTAATGAGCAGTTCTTC. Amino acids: CASSFTTSGSNEQFF.